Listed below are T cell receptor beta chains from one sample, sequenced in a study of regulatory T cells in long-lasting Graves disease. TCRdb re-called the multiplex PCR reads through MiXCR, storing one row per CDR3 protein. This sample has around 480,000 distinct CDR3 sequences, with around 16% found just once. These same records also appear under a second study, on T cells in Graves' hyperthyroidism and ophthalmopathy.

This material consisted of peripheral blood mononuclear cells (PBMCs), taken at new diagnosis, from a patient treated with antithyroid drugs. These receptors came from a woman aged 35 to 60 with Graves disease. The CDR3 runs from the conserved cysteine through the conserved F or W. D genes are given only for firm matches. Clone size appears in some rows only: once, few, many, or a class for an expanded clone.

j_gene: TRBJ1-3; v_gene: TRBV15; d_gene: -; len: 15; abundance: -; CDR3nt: TGTGCCACCAGCACCGAATTCCTCTCTGGAAACACCATATATTTT; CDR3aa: CATSTEFLSGNTIYF
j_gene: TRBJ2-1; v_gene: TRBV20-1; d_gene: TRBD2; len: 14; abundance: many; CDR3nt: TGCAGTGCTGGGAGACTAGCGGGGGTCAATGAGCAGTTCTTC; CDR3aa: CSAGRLAGVNEQFF
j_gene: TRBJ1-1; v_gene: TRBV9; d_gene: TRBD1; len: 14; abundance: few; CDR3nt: TGTGCCAGCAGCTTTGGACCCAGGGGGACTGAAGCTTTCTTT; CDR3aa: CASSFGPRGTEAFF
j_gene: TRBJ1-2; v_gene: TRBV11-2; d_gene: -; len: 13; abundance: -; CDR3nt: TGTGCCAGCAGCCACAACCCCAACTATGGCTACACCTTC; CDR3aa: CASSHNPNYGYTF
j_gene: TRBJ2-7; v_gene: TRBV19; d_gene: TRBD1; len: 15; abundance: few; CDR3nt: TGTGCCAGTAGAAGCGGGACAGGGGACGCCTACGAGCAGTACTTC; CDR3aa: CASRSGTGDAYEQYF
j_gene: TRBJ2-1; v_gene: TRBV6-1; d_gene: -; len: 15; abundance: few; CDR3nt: TGTGCCAGCAGTATGGACCCGACCGGGGTCAATGAGCAGTTCTTC; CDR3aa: CASSMDPTGVNEQFF
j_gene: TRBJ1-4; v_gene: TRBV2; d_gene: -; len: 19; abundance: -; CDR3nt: TGTGCCAGCAGTGGCCCCAGGACAGAACCTCTTGCAACTAATGAAAAACTGTTTTTT; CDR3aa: CASSGPRTEPLATNEKLFF
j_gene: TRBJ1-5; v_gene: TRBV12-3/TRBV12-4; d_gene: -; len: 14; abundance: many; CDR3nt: TGTGCCAGCAGTCAGAGTTATAGCAATCAGCCCCAGCATTTT; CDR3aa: CASSQSYSNQPQHF
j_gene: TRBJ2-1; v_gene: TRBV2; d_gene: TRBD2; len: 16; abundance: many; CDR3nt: TGTGCCAGCAGGGGGGGACTAGCGGGGTATCACAATGAGCAGTTCTTC; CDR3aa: CASRGGLAGYHNEQFF
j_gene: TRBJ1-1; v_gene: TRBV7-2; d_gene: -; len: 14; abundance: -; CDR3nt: TGTGCCAGCAGCACCCTCCGGAGGAACACTGAAGCTTTCTTT; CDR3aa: CASSTLRRNTEAFF
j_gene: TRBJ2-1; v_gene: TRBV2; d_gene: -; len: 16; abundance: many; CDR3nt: TGTGCCAGCAGTGACGGGAGCTTGAAGAGGTACAATGAGCAGTTCTTC; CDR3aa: CASSDGSLKRYNEQFF
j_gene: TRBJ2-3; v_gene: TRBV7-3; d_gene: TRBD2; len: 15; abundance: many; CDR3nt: TGTGCCAGCAGCTCCAGCGGGGGAATCACAGATACGCAGTATTTT; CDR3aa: CASSSSGGITDTQYF
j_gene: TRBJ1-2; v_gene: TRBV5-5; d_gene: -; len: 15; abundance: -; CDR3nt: TGTGCCAGCAGACTCTGGGGGGGCGCCGACTATGGCTACACCTTC; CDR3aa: CASRLWGGADYGYTF
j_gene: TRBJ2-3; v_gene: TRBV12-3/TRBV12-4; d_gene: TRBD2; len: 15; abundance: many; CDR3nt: TGTGCCAGCAGGGGACTAGCGGGGGGCACAGATACGCAGTATTTT; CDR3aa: CASRGLAGGTDTQYF
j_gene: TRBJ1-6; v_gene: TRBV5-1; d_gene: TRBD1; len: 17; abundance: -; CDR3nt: TGCGCCAGCAGCTTACAGGGGCCGGAGTTCCGTAATTCACCCCTCCACTTT; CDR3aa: CASSLQGPEFRNSPLHF
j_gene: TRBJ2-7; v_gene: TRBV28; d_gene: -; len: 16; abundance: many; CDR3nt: TGTGCCAGCAGTTTATGGAAGGGAGGAGGCTCCTACGAGCAGTACTTC; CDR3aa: CASSLWKGGGSYEQYF
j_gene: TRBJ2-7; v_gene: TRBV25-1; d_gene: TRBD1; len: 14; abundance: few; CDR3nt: TGTGCCAGCAGTAAACAGGGGGGACTCTACGAGCAGTACTTC; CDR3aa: CASSKQGGLYEQYF
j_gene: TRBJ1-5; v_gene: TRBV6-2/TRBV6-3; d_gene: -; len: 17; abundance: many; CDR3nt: TGTGCCAGCAGTTACTCACAGGACCTCTATAGCAATCAGCCCCAGCATTTT; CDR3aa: CASSYSQDLYSNQPQHF
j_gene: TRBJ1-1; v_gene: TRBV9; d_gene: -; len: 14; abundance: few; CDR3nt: TGTGCCAGCAGCGTAGAGGGTAGGAGCACTGAAGCTTTCTTT; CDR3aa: CASSVEGRSTEAFF
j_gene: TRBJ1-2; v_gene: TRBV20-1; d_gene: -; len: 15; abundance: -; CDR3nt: TGCAGTGCTAGTGGTACAAGGGGCTCTAACTATGGCTACACCTTC; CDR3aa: CSASGTRGSNYGYTF
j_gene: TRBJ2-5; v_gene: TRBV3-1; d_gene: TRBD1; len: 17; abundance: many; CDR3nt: TGTGCCAGCAGCCAAGATCGGGACAGGCGAAATCAAGAGACCCAGTACTTC; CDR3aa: CASSQDRDRRNQETQYF
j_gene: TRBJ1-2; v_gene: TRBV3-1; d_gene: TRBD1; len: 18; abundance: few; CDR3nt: TGTGCCAGCAGCCAGGCCACGACAGGGGGCGCAAACGGCTATGGCTACACCTTC; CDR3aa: CASSQATTGGANGYGYTF
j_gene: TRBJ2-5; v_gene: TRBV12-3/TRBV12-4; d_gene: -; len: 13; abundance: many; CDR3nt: TGTGCCAGCAGTGCCGGGAGCGGGGAGACCCAGTACTTC; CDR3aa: CASSAGSGETQYF
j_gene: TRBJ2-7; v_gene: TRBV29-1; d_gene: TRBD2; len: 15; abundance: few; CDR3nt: TGCAGCGTTGAAGGGGGAGGCGGGGGCTCCTACGAGCAGTACTTC; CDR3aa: CSVEGGGGGSYEQYF
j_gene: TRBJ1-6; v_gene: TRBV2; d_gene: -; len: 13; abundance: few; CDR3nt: TGTGCCTGGGGGGAACAGCCCGGTTCACCCCTCCACTTT; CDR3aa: CAWGEQPGSPLHF
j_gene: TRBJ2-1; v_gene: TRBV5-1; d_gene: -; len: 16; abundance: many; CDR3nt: TGCGCCAGCAGCTTGTACCGGGACACTACCTACAATGAGCAGTTCTTC; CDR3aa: CASSLYRDTTYNEQFF
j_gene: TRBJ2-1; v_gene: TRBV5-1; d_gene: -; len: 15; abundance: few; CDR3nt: TGCGCCAGCAGCCTCGGGCCAGACACTTACAATGAGCAGTTCTTC; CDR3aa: CASSLGPDTYNEQFF
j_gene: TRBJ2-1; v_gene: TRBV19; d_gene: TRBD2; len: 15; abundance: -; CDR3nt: TGTGCCAGTAGTTCTAGCGGGGGGTTCTACAATGAGCAGTTCTTC; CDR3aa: CASSSSGGFYNEQFF
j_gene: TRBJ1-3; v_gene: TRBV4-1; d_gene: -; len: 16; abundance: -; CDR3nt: TGCGCCAGCAGCCAAGAAGGAAGGGGAGGGTTGAACACCATATATTTT; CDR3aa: CASSQEGRGGLNTIYF
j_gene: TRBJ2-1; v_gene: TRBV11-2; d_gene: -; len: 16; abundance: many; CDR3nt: TGTGCCAGCAGAAGACCAGGAACCGCCTCCTACAATGAGCAGTTCTTC; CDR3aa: CASRRPGTASYNEQFF
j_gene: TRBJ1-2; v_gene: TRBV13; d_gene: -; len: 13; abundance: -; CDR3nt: TGTGCCAGCAGCCCACCCACGGAGGTAGGCTACACCTTC; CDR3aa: CASSPPTEVGYTF
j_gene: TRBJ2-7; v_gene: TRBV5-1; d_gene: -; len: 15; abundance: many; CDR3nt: TGCGCCAGCAGCTTGGGGGACGGGACCTCCTACGAGCAGTACTTC; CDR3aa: CASSLGDGTSYEQYF
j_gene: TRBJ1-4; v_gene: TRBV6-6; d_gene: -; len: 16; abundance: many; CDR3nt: TGTGCCAGCAGTTACTCGAGGGGGAGGGGTCCAGGAAAACTGTTTTTT; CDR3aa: CASSYSRGRGPGKLFF
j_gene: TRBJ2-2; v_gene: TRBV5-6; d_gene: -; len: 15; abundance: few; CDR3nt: TGTGCCAGCAGCCTGGGATTCACCCACACCGGGGAGCTGTTTTTT; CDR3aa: CASSLGFTHTGELFF
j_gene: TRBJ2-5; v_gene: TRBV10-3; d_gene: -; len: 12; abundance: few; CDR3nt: TGTGCCATCAGTGACAGGGTTGAGACCCAGTACTTC; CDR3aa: CAISDRVETQYF
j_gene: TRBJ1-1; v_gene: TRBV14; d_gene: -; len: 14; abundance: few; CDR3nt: TGTGCCAGCAGCCAAAGGGACACAAAATTCGAAGCTTTCTTT; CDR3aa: CASSQRDTKFEAFF
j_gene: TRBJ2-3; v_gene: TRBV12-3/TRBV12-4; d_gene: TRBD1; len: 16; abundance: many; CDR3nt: TGTGCCAGCAGTCTAGACAGGACAGGGACCACAGATACGCAGTATTTT; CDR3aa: CASSLDRTGTTDTQYF
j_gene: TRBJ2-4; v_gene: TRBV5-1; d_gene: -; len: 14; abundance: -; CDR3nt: TGCGCCAGCAGCCCTATGGACGCCAAAAACATTCAGTACTTC; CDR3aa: CASSPMDAKNIQYF
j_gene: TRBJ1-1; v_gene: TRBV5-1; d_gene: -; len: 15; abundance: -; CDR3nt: TGCGCCAGCAGCTTGTGGGGGTTAGAGGACACTGAAGCTTTCTTT; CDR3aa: CASSLWGLEDTEAFF
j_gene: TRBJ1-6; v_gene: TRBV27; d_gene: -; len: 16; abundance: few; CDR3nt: TGTGCCAGCAGTTTATCGGTCTGCTCCTATAATTCACCCCTCCACTTT; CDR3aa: CASSLSVCSYNSPLHF
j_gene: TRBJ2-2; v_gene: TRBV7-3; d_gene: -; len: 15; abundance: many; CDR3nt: TGTGCCAGCAGCTTAACCAGGGATAACACCGGGGAGCTGTTTTTT; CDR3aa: CASSLTRDNTGELFF
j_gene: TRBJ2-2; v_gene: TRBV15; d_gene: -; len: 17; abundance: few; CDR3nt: TGTGCCACCAGTCTCCCAGGGATAGTAACGCGCACCGGGGAGCTGTTTTTT; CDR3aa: CATSLPGIVTRTGELFF
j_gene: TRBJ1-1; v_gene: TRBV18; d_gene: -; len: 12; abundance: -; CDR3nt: TGTGCCAGCTCCCGAGGGGCGGAGGAAGCTTTCTTT; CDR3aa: CASSRGAEEAFF
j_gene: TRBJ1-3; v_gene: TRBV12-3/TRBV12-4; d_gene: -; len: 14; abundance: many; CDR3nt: TGTGCCAGCACCTCGGCACTCTCTGGAAACACCATATATTTT; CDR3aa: CASTSALSGNTIYF
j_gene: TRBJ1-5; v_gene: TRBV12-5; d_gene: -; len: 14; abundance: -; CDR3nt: TGTGCTAGTGGTTTGGTAGGTAACAATCAGCCCCAGCATTTT; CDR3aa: CASGLVGNNQPQHF
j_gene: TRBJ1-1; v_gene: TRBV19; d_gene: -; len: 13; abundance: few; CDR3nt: TGTGCCAGTAAATGGGAGGCAAACACTGAAGCTTTCTTT; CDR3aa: CASKWEANTEAFF
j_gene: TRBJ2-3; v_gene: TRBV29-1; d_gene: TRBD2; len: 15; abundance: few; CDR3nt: TGCGCGATTAGCTCGCGGGGGGGAAGCACAGATACGCAGTATTTT; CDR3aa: CAISSRGGSTDTQYF
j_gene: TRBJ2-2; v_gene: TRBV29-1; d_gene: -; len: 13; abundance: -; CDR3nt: TGCAGCGTCGCACGGGAGAACACCGGGGAGCTGTTTTTT; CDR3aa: CSVARENTGELFF
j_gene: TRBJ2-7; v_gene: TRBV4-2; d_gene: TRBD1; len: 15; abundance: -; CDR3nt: TGTGCCAGCAGCCCGTGGACAGGGGGCGACGGGGAGCAGTACTTC; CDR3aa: CASSPWTGGDGEQYF
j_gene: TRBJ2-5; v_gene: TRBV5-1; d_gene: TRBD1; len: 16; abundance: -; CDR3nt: TGCGCCAGCAGCTTGGGGACAGGGGGACGGGGAGAGACCCAGTACTTC; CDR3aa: CASSLGTGGRGETQYF